Listed here is a single T cell receptor beta chain. Its cognate antigen is unknown. The data are from a study of monozygotic twins with inflammatory bowel disease. The study, taken as a whole, reports: Support for a single strong signal or clonotype associated with IBD was absent. Similarity of repertoires did not differ between concordant and discordant twins, possibly from limited power. Among IBD patients, TCRbeta diversity (inverse Simpson) was lower than in healthy co-twins.

TCRdb reprocessed the 5' RACE reads and reports one entry per CDR3 protein, with no DNA. The specimen's table records about 380,000 distinct CDR3 sequences. Germline loops: CDR1 DFQATT, CDR2 SNEGSKA (reference sequence). This CDR3 spans 14 amino acids. This receptor was identified in a human donor with ulcerative colitis or Crohn's disease, or a healthy co-twin of an affected twin (not recorded which). Input material: blood. The V and J genes are TRBV20-1 and TRBJ2-1; the D gene TCRdb calls, TRBD2, cannot be checked with no DNA. This CDR3 is CSARRSDGRGEQFF.